These 31 T cell receptor beta chains were all obtained from the same sample, sequenced in a study of blood T cell repertoires in COVID-19. This table comes from immunoSEQ multiplex PCR, and its TCRdb copy is limited to in-frame clones, with some not included. The sample gives some 190,000 clones, around 80% of which show up once; under 15% is in the top ten. What was sequenced was peripheral blood. The receptors were sampled from a woman in her 50s with acute or convalescent COVID-19.

V is TRBV5-4 and J is TRBJ1-2; D might be TRBD1 (6 bases). The CDR3 contains 16 residues. V lost 1 base, J lost 2 bases, and 15 bases lay in between. CDR1 is SGHNT, CDR2 YYREEE, per germline (reference sequence). As DNA, the CDR3 is TGTGCCAGCAGCTTGCCAGGGGCGGCCAGGAACTATGGCTACACCTTC. This encodes CASSLPGAARNYGYTF.

This clone came up a few times. The chain uses TRBV5-6 and TRBJ1-2; D not resolved. This CDR3 has 14 amino acids. V was pared by 0 bases and J by 2 bases, with 8 bases between. Germline V gives CDR1 SGHDT, CDR2 YYEEEE. The CDR3 DNA sequence: TGTGCCAGCAGCTTGGGGATGGAGAACTATGGCTACACCTTC. Translation gives CASSLGMENYGYTF.

The gene calls are TRBV7-2 and TRBJ2-7; 9 nucleotides align to TRBD2. CDR1 and CDR2 (germline): SGHTA, FQGNSA. J lost 2 bases, V lost 3 bases, and 11 bases had no gene match. This CDR3 is 17 amino acids long. Here the CDR3 DNA reads TGTGCCAGCAGCTTCTACATAGCGGGAGTAGGCGCCTACGAGCAGTACTTC. Translation gives CASSFYIAGVGAYEQYF. The full variable domain, in which reference TRBV7-2 and TRBJ2-7 provide the parts outside the CDR3, is GAGVSQSPSNKVTEKGKDVELRCDPISGHTALYWYRQSLGQGLEFLIYFQGNSAPDKSGLPSDRFSAERTGGSVSTLTIQRTQQEDSAVYLCASSFYIAGVGAYEQYFGPGTRLTVT.

This clone was detected once. The chain links TRBV30 to TRBJ2-7; 8 bases are shared with TRBD1. The CDR3 extends over 14 amino acids. The V gene end was trimmed by 0 bases and the J gene end by 3 bases; junction bases not matched to a gene: 4. Germline-derived CDR1 and CDR2 are GTSNPN and SVGIG (reference sequence). The CDR3 region is CAWSVDRGHYEQYF. The CDR3 nucleotides are TGTGCCTGGAGTGTAGACAGGGGTCACTACGAGCAGTACTTC.

The table lists this clone with a count of one. The J gene is TRBJ1-4, the V gene TRBV6-5; no definite D call. Germline assignment: CDR1 MNHEY and CDR2 SVGAGI. V lost 6 bases and J lost 0, with 5 bases in between. The CDR3 is 13 amino acids. In DNA, the CDR3 is TGTGCCAGCAGGCAGTCAACTAATGAAAAACTGTTTTTT. It encodes CASRQSTNEKLFF.

The chain carries TRBV19 and TRBJ1-1; D may be TRBD1 (6 bases). CDR3 length: 19 amino acids. Germline assignment: CDR1 LNHDA and CDR2 SQIVND (reference sequence). V shed 11 bases and J shed 1 base, with 32 bases lying between them. CDR3 coding DNA: TGTGCCTCCCAGGGCCTCGTAGGACAGCCATTTTTGGGGAACACTGAAGCTTTCTTT. Translation gives CASQGLVGQPFLGNTEAFF. Looking up the rest from reference TRBV19 and TRBJ1-1 gives the full variable domain: DGGITQSPKYLFRKEGQNVTLSCEQNLNHDAMYWYRQDPGQGLRLIYYSQIVNDFQKGDIAEGYSVSREKKESFPLTVTSAQKNPTAFYLCASQGLVGQPFLGNTEAFFGQGTRLTVV.

This chain links TRBV7-7 with TRBJ2-5; the D gene is possibly TRBD2 (6 bases). The CDR3 covers 17 residues. With 4 bases removed from V and 7 bases from J, the gap between germline ends came to 25 bases. Per the germline V gene, CDR1 is SSHAT and CDR2 is FNYEAQ (reference sequence). The CDR3 loop reads CASSSAPGTASQSTQYF. The CDR3, as DNA: TGTGCCAGCAGCTCGGCCCCCGGGACTGCCAGCCAGTCGACCCAGTACTTC. The full variable domain, rest sourced from reference TRBV7-7 and TRBJ2-5, is GAGVSQSPRYKVTKRGQDVTLRCDPISSHATLYWYQQALGQGPEFLTYFNYEAQPDKSGLPSDRFSAERPEGSISTLTIQRTEQRDSAMYRCASSSAPGTASQSTQYFGPGTRLLVL.

CDR3 residues: CASSSQGYTEAFF. CDR3 sequence (DNA): TGTGCCAGCAGCTCCCAGGGGTACACTGAAGCTTTCTTT. V is TRBV7-2 and J is TRBJ1-1, with D possibly being TRBD1 (6 bases). The germline V gene has CDR1 SGHTA and CDR2 FQGNSA. The length of the CDR3 is 13 residues. V lost 4 bases, J lost 3 bases, and 9 bases lay in between.

The chain employs TRBV28 and TRBJ1-5, with unresolved D. The CDR3 extends over 19 amino acids. V lost 3 bases to trimming and J lost 4 bases, with 25 bases between them. CDR1 and CDR2 (germline): MDHEN, SYDVKM. For the CDR3, the DNA is TGTGCCAGCAGTTTCTTTAAAACACGGAGTGGCGGGGTGAATCAGCCCCAGCATTTT. Translating gives CASSFFKTRSGGVNQPQHF.

J is TRBJ1-5 and V is TRBV6-4; perhaps TRBD1 as D (5 bases). The CDR3 runs to 17 residues. V lost 2 bases and J lost 0, with 14 bases in between. Germline V CDR1 and CDR2: MRHNA, SNTAGT. The CDR3 region has the DNA TGTGCCAGCAGTGACCTAGGTGGGGCCGGTAGCAATCAGCCCCAGCATTTT. This translates into CASSDLGGAGSNQPQHF.

The V gene is TRBV28, the J gene TRBJ2-7; TRBD1 agrees at 9 bases. J gave up 5 bases and V 7 bases, and 12 bases lay outside the gene matches. The CDR3 has 15 amino acids. Germline V gene data show CDR1 as MDHEN and CDR2 as SYDVKM. The CDR3 protein is CASKTNRGRMDEQYF. CDR3 coding DNA: TGTGCCAGCAAGACCAACAGGGGGCGCATGGACGAGCAGTACTTC.

This chain connects TRBV7-2 to TRBJ1-5; 8 positions match TRBD1. The CDR3 contains 14 residues. J gave up 2 bases and V 3 bases, and 0 bases lay outside the gene matches. Germline V gene sequence: CDR1 SGHTA, CDR2 FQGNSA. In DNA, the CDR3 is TGTGCCAGCAGCTTGGACAGGGGCAATCAGCCCCAGCATTTT. Encoded protein: CASSLDRGNQPQHF.

The chain has TRBV5-1 and TRBJ1-2, with TRBD1 matching 8 bases. Germline V gene sequence: CDR1 SGHRS, CDR2 YFSETQ. Losses at the gene ends were 2 bases for V and 8 bases for J; bases not matched to a gene: 14. This CDR3 is 16 amino acids long. The CDR3 region is CASSFGVAGGGGGYTF. CDR3 DNA: TGCGCCAGCAGCTTTGGTGTGGCAGGGGGCGGCGGCGGCTACACCTTC.

V usage is TRBV24-1 and J usage is TRBJ1-1, with no clear D. The CDR3 is 14 amino acids. The germline V gene encodes CDR1 KGHDR and CDR2 SFDVKD. The ends were cut back, 4 bases at V and 5 bases at J, with 13 bases in the middle. CDR3 in amino acids: CATSDSHDGTEAFF. CDR3 DNA sequence: TGTGCCACCAGTGACTCCCACGACGGGACTGAAGCTTTCTTT.

The chain couples TRBV12-5 to TRBJ2-1; D may be TRBD2 (11 bases). Germline CDR1 reads LGHNT; CDR2 reads FRNRAP. The germline V and J ends were trimmed by 0 bases and 7 bases, with 34 bases remaining between them. The CDR3 spans 22 residues. The CDR3 DNA sequence: TGTGCTAGTGGTTTGGTAGTTCCTCCGGGACAGGGGTATAGCGGGGGGGCAAATGAGCAGTTCTTC. Its translation is CASGLVVPPGQGYSGGANEQFF. The full variable domain, completed using reference TRBV12-5 and TRBJ2-1, is DARVTQTPRHKVTEMGQEVTMRCQPILGHNTVFWYRQTMMQGLELLAYFRNRAPLDDSGMPKDRFSAEMPDATLATLKIQPSEPRDSAVYFCASGLVVPPGQGYSGGANEQFFGPGTRLTVL.

This clone was detected ten times or more. This rearrangement joins TRBV18 to TRBJ2-2, with a weak D call TRBD2 (6 bases). V lost 3 bases to trimming and J lost 3 bases, with 14 bases between them. The CDR3 contains 16 residues. CDR1 is KGHSH and CDR2 is LQKENI in the germline V gene. For the CDR3, the DNA is TGTGCCAGCTCACCTTATGCGGGGTCGGACACCGGGGAGCTGTTTTTT. It translates to CASSPYAGSDTGELFF.

This clone was observed a few times. J is TRBJ2-7 and V is TRBV28; TRBD1 is a possible D gene (7 bases). In germline, CDR1 is MDHEN, CDR2 SYDVKM. This CDR3 has 13 amino acids. V was clipped by 7 bases and J by 2 bases, with 12 bases between them. In DNA, the CDR3 is TGTGCCAGCAAGCCAGGGGGGACCTACGAGCAGTACTTC. It yields the protein CASKPGGTYEQYF. Full variable domain (missing parts from reference TRBV28 and TRBJ2-7): DVKVTQSSRYLVKRTGEKVFLECVQDMDHENMFWYRQDPGLGLRLIYFSYDVKMKEKGDIPEGYSVSREKKERFSLILESASTNQTSMYLCASKPGGTYEQYFGPGTRLTVT.

V usage is TRBV25-1 and J usage is TRBJ1-3; D unresolved. With 2 bases removed from V and 5 bases from J, the gap between germline ends came to 10 bases. The CDR3 consists of 14 residues. Germline assignment: CDR1 MGHDK and CDR2 SYGVNS. This CDR3 reads CASSEDGVRNTIYF. Written as DNA, the CDR3 is TGTGCCAGCAGTGAAGACGGAGTGAGAAACACCATATATTTT.

The V call is TRBV28, the J call TRBJ2-7; 9 positions agree with TRBD1. CDR1 and CDR2 from the germline V gene are MDHEN and SYDVKM. V lost 7 bases, J lost 0 bases, and 7 bases stayed unmatched. CDR3 size: 15 residues. The CDR3 region is CASMLPGQGSYEQYF. CDR3 in DNA: TGTGCCAGCATGCTACCGGGACAGGGCTCCTACGAGCAGTACTTC.

J is TRBJ2-7 and V is TRBV3-1 (or the pseudogene TRBV3-2), with TRBD1 identical over 7 bases. The CDR3 runs to 11 residues. Per the germline V gene, CDR1 is LGHDT and CDR2 is YNNKEL (reference sequence). Trimming removed 1 base from V and 10 bases from J; junction bases left unmatched: 1. The CDR3 is CASSQGQGQYF. The CDR3 coding sequence is TGTGCCAGCAGCCAAGGACAGGGACAGTACTTC.

The rearrangement uses TRBV4-2 and TRBJ2-3; D may be TRBD2 (6 bases). V was clipped by 4 bases and J by 1 base, with 18 bases between them. This CDR3 is 17 amino acids long. Germline CDR1 LGHNA, CDR2 YNFKEQ. The CDR3 bases are TGTGCCAGCAGCCCCTCCGCCTCGGGCGGGGGCACAGATACGCAGTATTTT. This translates into CASSPSASGGGTDTQYF.

In regard to this clone: Relative to the germline gene, one junction end is altered; a read error may explain this. The J gene is TRBJ2-7, the V gene TRBV2, with a weak D call TRBD1 (5 bases). The CDR3 sequence is 13 residues long. Per germline, CDR1 SNHLY and CDR2 FYNNEI. The CDR3 sequence: CASNEQVFHEQYF. As DNA, the CDR3 is TGTGCCAGCAATGAACAGGTATTCCACGAGCAGTACTTC.

V gene TRBV28 combines with J gene TRBJ2-7, with 11 bases that match TRBD2. The CDR3 spans 17 residues. V was clipped by 4 bases and J by 2 bases; unmatched bases: 10. Germline V gene lookup returns CDR1 MDHEN and CDR2 SYDVKM. The CDR3 nucleotides read TGTGCCAGCAGTTCCCCCGGGACTAGCGGAAACGCCTACGAGCAGTACTTC. Encoded protein: CASSSPGTSGNAYEQYF.

The V call is TRBV19, the J call TRBJ2-7; D is unclear. CDR3 length: 13 amino acids. CDR1 and CDR2 from the germline V gene are LNHDA and SQIVND (reference sequence). V lost 2 bases and J lost 3, with 8 bases in between. This CDR3 reads CASSIQQNYEQYF. The CDR3 bases are TGTGCCAGTAGTATACAACAGAACTACGAGCAGTACTTC.

The DNA for the CDR3 is TGCGCCAGCAGCTCCGGACAGGCCTCCTACGAGCAGTACTTC. It yields the protein CASSSGQASYEQYF. The chain joins TRBV5-1 to TRBJ2-7, with TRBD1 identical over 7 bases. The V segment lost 3 bases and the J segment 0 bases; nucleotides outside the gene matches: 3. CDR3 length: 14 amino acids. CDR1 and CDR2 (germline): SGHRS, YFSETQ.

The J gene is TRBJ1-4, the V gene TRBV19, with D possibly matching TRBD1 (5 bases). CDR1 is LNHDA, CDR2 SQIVND, per germline (reference sequence). CDR3 length: 15 amino acids. V was trimmed by 4 bases and J by 4 bases, leaving 13 bases between them. CDR3 sequence: CASSNPGLSNEKLFF. The CDR3 DNA follows: TGTGCCAGTAGTAACCCGGGACTGAGTAATGAAAAACTGTTTTTT.

Comments on this clone: Compared with germline, one end of the junction differs, possibly owing to a read error. J is TRBJ2-7 and V is TRBV14; TRBD2 agrees at 9 bases. Per germline, CDR1 SGHDN and CDR2 FVKESK. The CDR3 covers 16 residues. The CDR3 nucleotides read TGTGCCCGCAGCCGCGGGGGGGGGCGCAACTCCTACGAGCAGTACTTC. Protein sequence: CARSRGGGRNSYEQYF.

The chain uses TRBV18 and TRBJ2-7, with 7 bases aligning to TRBD1. Per germline, CDR1 KGHSH and CDR2 LQKENI. The CDR3 extends over 13 amino acids. V trimming: 5 bases; J trimming: 3 bases; junction bases outside the gene matches: 4. The CDR3 DNA reads as TGTGCCAGCTCAACGGCAGGGGGCTACGAGCAGTACTTC. Encoded protein: CASSTAGGYEQYF.

The chain is built from TRBV7-8 and TRBJ1-3; the D is unclear. The CDR3 contains 15 residues. Germline CDR1 is SGHVS and CDR2 is FQNEAQ. V dropped 5 bases and J dropped 2 bases, with 13 bases sitting between them. CDR3 region: CASSPSVNAGNTIYF. CDR3 in DNA: TGTGCCAGCAGCCCCTCAGTCAACGCTGGAAACACCATATATTTT.

Here the CDR3 reads CASSDSSGLAGGYEQYF. Here the CDR3 DNA reads TGTGCCAGCAGTGACAGCTCCGGACTAGCGGGAGGCTACGAGCAGTACTTC. The V call is TRBV27, the J call TRBJ2-7, with 14 bases fitting TRBD2. Unmatched junction bases numbered 9, after V lost 5 bases and J lost 3 bases. Germline V gene data show CDR1 as MNHEY and CDR2 as SMNVEV (reference sequence). The length of the CDR3 is 17 residues.

The chain has TRBV27 and TRBJ1-6; D is possibly TRBD1 (5 bases). The germline V gene has CDR1 MNHEY and CDR2 SMNVEV (reference sequence). The CDR3 is 16 residues long. V lost 2 bases, J lost 7 bases, and 15 bases lay in between. The CDR3 DNA reads TGTGCCAGCAGTTTAGGTCCGGGCAGGGCAAATTCACCCCTCCACTTT. Amino acid sequence: CASSLGPGRANSPLHF.